This TCR beta chain was identified in a study of blood T cells in healthy people across ages. General study results and limits: The study found more naive CD4+ cells and higher diversity in long-lived than aged donors. Donor CMV status, an unknown factor, possibly confounded changes in expanded clonotypes. Unsorted PBMCs ruled out conclusive naive versus antigen-experienced comparison. Naive T cell percentage by flow cytometry tracked strongly with beta diversity.

This CDR3 has 15 residues. CDR1 PRHDT and CDR2 FYEKMQ come from the germline V gene (reference sequence). V was clipped by 2 bases and J by 4 bases, with 14 bases between them. As concerns this clonotype: Its antigen is not identified.

A second PCR, run for roughly 7 to 11 cycles, used a sample-barcoded 5' primer plus a J-beta primer mix. TCRdb recomputed calls from the 5' RACE reads with MiXCR, one row per CDR3 protein. This table holds around 2 million distinct CDR3 sequences, about two fifths found once. The V and J genes are TRBV13 and TRBJ1-2, with D possibly being TRBD1 (6 bases). What was sequenced was blood. This TCR was recovered from a human donor in good health. In nucleotides, the CDR3 is TGTGCCAGCAGCTTACGGGGGGCGGGCTTCTATGGCTACACCTTC. This codes for CASSLRGAGFYGYTF. The full variable domain, rest sourced from reference TRBV13 and TRBJ1-2, is AAGVIQSPRHLIKEKRETATLKCYPIPRHDTVYWYQQGPGQDPQFLISFYEKMQSDKGSIPDRFSAQQFSDYHSELNMSSLELGDSALYFCASSLRGAGFYGYTFGSGTRLTVV.